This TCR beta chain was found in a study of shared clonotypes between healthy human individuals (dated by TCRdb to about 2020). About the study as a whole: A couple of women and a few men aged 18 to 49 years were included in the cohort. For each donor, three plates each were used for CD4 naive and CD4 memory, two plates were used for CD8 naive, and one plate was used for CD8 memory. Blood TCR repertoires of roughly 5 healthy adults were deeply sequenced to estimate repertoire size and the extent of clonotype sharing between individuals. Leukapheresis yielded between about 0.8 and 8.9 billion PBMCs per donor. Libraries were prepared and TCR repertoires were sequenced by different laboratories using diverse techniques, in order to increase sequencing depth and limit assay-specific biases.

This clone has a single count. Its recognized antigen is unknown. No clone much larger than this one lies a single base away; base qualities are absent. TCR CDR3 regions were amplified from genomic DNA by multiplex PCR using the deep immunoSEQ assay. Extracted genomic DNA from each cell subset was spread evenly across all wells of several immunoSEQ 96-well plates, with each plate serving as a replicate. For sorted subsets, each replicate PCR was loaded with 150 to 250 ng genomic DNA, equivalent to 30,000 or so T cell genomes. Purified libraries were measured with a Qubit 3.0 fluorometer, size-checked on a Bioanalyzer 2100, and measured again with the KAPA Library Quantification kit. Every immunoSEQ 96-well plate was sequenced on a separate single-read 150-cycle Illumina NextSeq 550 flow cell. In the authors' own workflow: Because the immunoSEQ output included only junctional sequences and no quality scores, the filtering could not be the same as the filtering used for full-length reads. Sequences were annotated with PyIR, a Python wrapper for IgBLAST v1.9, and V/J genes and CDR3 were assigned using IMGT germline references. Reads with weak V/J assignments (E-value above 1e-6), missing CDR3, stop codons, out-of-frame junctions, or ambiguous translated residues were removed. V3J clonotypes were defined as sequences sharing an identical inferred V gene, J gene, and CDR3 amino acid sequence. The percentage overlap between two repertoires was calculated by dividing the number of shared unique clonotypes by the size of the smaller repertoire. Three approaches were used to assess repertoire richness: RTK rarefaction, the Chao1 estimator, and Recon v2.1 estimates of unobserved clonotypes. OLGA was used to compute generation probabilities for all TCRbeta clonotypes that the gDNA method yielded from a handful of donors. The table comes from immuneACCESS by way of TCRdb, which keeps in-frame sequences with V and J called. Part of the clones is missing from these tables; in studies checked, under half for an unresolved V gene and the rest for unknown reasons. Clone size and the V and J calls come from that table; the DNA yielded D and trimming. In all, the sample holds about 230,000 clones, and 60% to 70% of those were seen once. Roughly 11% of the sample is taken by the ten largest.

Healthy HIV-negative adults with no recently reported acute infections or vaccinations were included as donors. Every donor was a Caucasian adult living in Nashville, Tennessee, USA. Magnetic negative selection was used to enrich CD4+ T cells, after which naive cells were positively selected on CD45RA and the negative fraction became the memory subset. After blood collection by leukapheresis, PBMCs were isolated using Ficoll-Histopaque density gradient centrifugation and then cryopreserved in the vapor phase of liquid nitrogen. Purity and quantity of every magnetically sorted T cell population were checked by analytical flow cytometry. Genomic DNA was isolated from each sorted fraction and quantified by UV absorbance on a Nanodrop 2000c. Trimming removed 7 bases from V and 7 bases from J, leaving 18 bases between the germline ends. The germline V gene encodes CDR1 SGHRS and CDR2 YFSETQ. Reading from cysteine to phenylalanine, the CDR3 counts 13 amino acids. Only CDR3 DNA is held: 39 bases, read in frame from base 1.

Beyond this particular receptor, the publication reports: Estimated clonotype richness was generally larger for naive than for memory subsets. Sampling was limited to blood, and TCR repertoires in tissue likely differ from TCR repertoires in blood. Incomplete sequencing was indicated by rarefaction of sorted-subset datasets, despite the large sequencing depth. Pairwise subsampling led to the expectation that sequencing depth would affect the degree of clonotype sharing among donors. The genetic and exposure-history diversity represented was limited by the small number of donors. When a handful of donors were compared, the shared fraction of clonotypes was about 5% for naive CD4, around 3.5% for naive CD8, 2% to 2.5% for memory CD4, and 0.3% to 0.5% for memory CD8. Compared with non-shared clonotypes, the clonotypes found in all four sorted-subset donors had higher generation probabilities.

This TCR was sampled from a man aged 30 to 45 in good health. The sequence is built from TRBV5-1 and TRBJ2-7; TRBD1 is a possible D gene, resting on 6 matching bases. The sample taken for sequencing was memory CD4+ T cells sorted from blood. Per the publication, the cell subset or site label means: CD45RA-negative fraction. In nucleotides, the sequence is TGCGCCAGCCGCCAGTGGGGGCAGGATGAGCAGTACTTC. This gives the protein CASRQWGQDEQYF. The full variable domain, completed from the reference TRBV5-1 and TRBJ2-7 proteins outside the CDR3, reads KAGVTQTPRYLIKTRGQQVTLSCSPISGHRSVSWYQQTPGQGLQFLFEYFSETQRNKGNFPGRFSGRQFSNSRSEMNVSTLELGDSALYLCASRQWGQDEQYFGPGTRLTVT.